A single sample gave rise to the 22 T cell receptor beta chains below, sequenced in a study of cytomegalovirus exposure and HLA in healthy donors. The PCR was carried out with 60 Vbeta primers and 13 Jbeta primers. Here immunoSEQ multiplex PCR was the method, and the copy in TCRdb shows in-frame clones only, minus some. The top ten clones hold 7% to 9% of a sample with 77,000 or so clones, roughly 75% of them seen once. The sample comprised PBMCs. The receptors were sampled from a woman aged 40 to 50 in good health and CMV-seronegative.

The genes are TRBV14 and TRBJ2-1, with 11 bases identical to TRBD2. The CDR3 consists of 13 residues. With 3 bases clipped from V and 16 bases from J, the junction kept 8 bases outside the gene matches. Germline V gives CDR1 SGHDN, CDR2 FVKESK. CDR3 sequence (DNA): TGTGCCAGCAGCCAGTCCCTAGCGGGGGGACAATTCTTC. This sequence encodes CASSQSLAGGQFF.

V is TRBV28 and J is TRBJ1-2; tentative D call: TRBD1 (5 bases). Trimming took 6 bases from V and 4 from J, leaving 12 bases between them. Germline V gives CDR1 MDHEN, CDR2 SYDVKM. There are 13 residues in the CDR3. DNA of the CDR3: TGTGCCAGCAGCCAGGGAGGGCTCTATGGCTACACCTTC. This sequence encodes CASSQGGLYGYTF.

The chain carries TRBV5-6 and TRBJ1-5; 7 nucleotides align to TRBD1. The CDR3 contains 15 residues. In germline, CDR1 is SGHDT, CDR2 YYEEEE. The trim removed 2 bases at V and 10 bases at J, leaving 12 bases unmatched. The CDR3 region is CASSLGQVAGGPQHF. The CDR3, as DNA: TGTGCCAGCAGCTTAGGACAGGTGGCGGGGGGACCCCAGCATTTT.

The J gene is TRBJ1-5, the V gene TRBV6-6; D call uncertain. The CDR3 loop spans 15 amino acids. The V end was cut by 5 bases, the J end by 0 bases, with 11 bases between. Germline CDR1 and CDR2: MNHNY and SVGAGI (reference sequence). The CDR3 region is CASSETSYSNQPQHF. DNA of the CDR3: TGTGCCAGCAGTGAGACTAGTTATAGCAATCAGCCCCAGCATTTT.

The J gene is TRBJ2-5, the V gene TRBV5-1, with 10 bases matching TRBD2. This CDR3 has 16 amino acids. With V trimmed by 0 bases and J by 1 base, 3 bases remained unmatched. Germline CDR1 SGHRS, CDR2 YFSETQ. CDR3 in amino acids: CASSLGLAGGQETQYF. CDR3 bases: TGCGCCAGCAGCTTGGGGTTAGCGGGGGGCCAAGAGACCCAGTACTTC.

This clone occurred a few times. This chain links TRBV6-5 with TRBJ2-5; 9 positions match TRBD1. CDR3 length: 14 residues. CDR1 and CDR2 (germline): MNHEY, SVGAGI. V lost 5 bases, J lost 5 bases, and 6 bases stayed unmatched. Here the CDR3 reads CASSQTGGRETQYF. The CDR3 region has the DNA TGTGCCAGCAGTCAGACAGGGGGAAGGGAGACCCAGTACTTC.

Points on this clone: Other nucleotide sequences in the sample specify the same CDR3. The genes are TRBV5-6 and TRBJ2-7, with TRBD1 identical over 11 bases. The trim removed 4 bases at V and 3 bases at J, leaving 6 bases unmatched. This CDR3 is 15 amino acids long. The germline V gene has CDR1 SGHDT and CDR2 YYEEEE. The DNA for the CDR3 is TGTGCCAGCAGCCTTCGGACAGGGGGCTTCTACGAGCAGTACTTC. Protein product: CASSLRTGGFYEQYF.

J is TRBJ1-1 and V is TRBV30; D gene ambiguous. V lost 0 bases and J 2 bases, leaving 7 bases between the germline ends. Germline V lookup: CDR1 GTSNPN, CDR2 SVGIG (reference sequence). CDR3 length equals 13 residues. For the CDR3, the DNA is TGTGCCTGGAGTGTAACTCGTAACACTGAAGCTTTCTTT. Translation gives CAWSVTRNTEAFF.

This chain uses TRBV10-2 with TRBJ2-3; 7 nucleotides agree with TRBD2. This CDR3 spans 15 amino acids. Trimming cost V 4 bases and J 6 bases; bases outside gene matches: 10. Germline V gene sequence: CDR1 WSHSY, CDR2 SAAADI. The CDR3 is CASSGRGVSGDTQYF. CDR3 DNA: TGCGCCAGCAGTGGAAGGGGTGTTAGCGGGGATACGCAGTATTTT.

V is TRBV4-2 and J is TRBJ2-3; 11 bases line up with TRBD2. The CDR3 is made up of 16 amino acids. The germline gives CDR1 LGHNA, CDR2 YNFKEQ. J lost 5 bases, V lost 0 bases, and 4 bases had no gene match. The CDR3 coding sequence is TGTGCCAGCAGCCAAGAGCTAGCGGGGGGTGAAGATACGCAGTATTTT. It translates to CASSQELAGGEDTQYF.

The CDR3 sequence: CASSPQSGGGDTQYF. For the CDR3, the DNA is TGTGCCAGCTCACCCCAGAGCGGGGGCGGAGATACGCAGTATTTT. The chain combines TRBV18 with TRBJ2-3, with 8 bases matching TRBD2. Germline trimming cut 3 bases from V and 5 bases from J; bases unmatched to any gene: 7. Germline V lookup: CDR1 KGHSH, CDR2 LQKENI. The CDR3 is 15 amino acids.

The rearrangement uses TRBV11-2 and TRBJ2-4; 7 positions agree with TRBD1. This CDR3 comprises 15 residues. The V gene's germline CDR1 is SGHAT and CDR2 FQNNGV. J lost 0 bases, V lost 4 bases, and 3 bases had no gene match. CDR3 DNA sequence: TGTGCCAGCAGCTCGGACAGGCTAGCCAAAAACATTCAGTACTTC. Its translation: CASSSDRLAKNIQYF.

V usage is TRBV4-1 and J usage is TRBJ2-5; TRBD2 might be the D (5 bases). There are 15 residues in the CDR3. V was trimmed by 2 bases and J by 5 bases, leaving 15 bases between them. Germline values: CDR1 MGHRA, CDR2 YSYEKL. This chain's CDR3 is CASSQNTREWETQYF. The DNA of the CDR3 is TGCGCCAGCAGCCAAAATACTAGGGAGTGGGAGACCCAGTACTTC.

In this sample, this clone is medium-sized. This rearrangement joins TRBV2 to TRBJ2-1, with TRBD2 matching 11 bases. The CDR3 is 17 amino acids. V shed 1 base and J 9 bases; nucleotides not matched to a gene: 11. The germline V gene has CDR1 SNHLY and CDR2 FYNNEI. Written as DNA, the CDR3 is TGTGCCAGCAGTGAAGTCCTAGCGGGGGGCCCCCTGGGTGAGCAGTTCTTC. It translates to CASSEVLAGGPLGEQFF.

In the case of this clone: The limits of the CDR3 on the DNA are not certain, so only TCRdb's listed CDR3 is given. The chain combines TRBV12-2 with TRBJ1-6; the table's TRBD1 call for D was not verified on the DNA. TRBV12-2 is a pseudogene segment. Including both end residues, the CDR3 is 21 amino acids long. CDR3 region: CASRWYNCRDRAPHYNSPLHF.

In nucleotides, the CDR3 is TGTGCCAGCAGCTTCGGCAGGGATGAAAAACTGTTTTTT. Its protein product is CASSFGRDEKLFF. The chain carries TRBV7-9 and TRBJ1-4; a possible D gene is TRBD1 (5 bases). CDR3 size: 13 residues. V lost 3 bases and J 6 bases, leaving 8 bases between the germline ends. Germline values: CDR1 SEHNR, CDR2 FQNEAQ (reference sequence).

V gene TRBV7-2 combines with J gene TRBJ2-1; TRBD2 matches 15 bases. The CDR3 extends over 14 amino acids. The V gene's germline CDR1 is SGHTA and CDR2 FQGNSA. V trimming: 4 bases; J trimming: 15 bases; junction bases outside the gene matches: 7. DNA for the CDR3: TGTGCCAGCAGCTGGGGACTAGCGGGGGGAGGTGTGTTCTTC. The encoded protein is CASSWGLAGGGVFF.

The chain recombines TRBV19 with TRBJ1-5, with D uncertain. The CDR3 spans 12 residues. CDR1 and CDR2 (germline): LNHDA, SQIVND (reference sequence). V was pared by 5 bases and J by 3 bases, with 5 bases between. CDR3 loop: CASSGLNQPQHF. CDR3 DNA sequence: TGTGCCAGTAGTGGGCTCAATCAGCCCCAGCATTTT.

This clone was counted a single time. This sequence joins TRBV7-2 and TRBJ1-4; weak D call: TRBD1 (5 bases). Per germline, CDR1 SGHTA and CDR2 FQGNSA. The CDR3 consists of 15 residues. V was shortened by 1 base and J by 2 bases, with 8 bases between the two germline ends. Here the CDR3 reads CASSLVRVTNEKLFF. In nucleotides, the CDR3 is TGTGCCAGCAGCTTAGTCAGGGTGACTAATGAAAAACTGTTTTTT.

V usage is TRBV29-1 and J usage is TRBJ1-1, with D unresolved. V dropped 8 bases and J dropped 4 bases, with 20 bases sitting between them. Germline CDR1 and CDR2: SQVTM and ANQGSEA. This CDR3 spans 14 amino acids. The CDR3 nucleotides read TGCAGCACCTCCCCGGCGGCCGTAGCCACTGAAGCTTTCTTT. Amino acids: CSTSPAAVATEAFF.

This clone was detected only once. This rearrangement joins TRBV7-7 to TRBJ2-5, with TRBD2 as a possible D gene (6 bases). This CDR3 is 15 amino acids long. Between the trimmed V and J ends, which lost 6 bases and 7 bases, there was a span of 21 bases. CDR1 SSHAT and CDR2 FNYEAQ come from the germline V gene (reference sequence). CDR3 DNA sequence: TGTGCCAGCAGTCCAAGGACTACCGCTTTGGGGACCCAGTACTTC. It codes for CASSPRTTALGTQYF.

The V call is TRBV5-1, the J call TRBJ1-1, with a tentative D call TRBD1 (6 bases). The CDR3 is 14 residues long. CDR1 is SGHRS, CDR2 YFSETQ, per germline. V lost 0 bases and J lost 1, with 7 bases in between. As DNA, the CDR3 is TGCGCCAGCAGCTTGGCACAGGGGAACACTGAAGCTTTCTTT. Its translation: CASSLAQGNTEAFF.